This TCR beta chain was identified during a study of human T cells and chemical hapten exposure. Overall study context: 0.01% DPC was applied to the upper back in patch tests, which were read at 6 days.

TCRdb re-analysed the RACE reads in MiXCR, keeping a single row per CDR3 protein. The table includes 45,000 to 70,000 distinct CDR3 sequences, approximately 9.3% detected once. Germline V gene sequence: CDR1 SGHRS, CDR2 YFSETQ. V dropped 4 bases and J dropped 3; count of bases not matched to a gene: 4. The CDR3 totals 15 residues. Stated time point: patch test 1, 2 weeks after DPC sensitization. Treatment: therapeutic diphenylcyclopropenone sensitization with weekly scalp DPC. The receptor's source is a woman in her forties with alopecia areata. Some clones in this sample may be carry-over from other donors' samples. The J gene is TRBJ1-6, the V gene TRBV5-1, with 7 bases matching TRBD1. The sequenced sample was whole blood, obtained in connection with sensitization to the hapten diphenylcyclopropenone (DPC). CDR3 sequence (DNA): TGCGCCAGCAGCCGGGACAGCGGCTATAATTCACCCCTCCACTTT. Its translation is CASSRDSGYNSPLHF.